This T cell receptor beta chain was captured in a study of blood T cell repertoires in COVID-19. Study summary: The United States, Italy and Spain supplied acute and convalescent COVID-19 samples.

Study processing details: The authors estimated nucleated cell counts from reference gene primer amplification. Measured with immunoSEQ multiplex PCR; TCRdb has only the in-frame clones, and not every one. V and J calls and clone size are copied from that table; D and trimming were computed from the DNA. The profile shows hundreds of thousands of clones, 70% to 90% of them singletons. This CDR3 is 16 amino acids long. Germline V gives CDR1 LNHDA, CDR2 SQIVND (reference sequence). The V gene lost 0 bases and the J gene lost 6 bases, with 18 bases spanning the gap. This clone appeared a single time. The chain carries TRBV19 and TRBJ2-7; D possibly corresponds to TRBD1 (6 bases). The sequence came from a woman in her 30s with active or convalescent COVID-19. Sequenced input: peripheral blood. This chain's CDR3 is CASSIDYVRGSIEQYF. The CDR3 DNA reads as TGTGCCAGTAGTATAGATTATGTGAGGGGGTCCATCGAGCAGTACTTC. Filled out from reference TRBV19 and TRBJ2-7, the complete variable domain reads DGGITQSPKYLFRKEGQNVTLSCEQNLNHDAMYWYRQDPGQGLRLIYYSQIVNDFQKGDIAEGYSVSREKKESFPLTVTSAQKNPTAFYLCASSIDYVRGSIEQYFGPGTRLTVT.